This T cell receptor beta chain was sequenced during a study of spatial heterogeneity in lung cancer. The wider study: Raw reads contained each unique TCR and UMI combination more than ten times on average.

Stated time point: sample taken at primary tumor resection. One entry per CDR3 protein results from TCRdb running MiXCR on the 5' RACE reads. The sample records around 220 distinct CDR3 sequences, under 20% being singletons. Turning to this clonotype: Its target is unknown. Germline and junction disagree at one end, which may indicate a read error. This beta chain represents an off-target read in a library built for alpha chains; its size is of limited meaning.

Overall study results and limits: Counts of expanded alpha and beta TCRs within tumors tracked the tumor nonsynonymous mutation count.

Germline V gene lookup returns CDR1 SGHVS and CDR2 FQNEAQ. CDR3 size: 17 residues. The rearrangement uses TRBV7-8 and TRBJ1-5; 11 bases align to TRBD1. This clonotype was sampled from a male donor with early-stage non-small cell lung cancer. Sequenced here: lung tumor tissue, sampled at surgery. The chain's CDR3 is CASSRTGGLGSNHPQHF. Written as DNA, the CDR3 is TGTGCCAGCAGCCGGACAGGGGGCCTTGGTAGCAATCATCCCCAGCATTTT.